The entry below gives a single T cell receptor beta chain sequence along with its context. Its antigen remains unidentified. This specimen belongs to a study of PD-L1 blockade in urothelial cancer. Study conclusions and caveats: In blood sampled pretreatment, TCR clonality below the median predicted better survival.

The CDR3 totals 13 residues. CDR1 is SGHRS and CDR2 is YFSETQ in the germline V gene. V shed 0 bases and J shed 5 bases, with 5 bases lying between them. Profiling relied on immunoSEQ multiplex PCR, and the TCRdb table lists in-frame clones only, not all of them. The sample records approximately 30,000 clones, roughly 80% being singletons. The receptor comes from a man between 45 and 60 years old with urothelial cancer. The sample in question was PBMCs, obtained around atezolizumab (anti-PD-L1) treatment. The V gene is TRBV5-1, the J gene TRBJ2-2, with a tentative D call TRBD1 (5 bases). CDR3 sequence reads: CASSLEGTGELFF. The DNA for the CDR3 is TGCGCCAGCAGCTTGGAGGGGACCGGGGAGCTGTTTTTT.